Listed below are T cell receptor beta chains from one sample, sequenced in a study of OX40 agonist ivuxolimab in advanced cancers. TCRdb's table, derived via immunoSEQ multiplex PCR, lists solely in-frame clones and lacks some. Found here are about 50,000 clones, around nine tenths of them singletons; the top ten hold about 7%. The specimen was CD4+ or CD8+ T cells sorted from blood, collected in a trial of the OX40 agonist ivuxolimab. Receptors were obtained from an adult with an advanced solid tumor such as melanoma, head and neck, liver or kidney cancer. The CDR3 runs from the conserved cysteine through the conserved F or W. Fields, in order: clone size, D gene, V gene, J gene, CDR3 protein, CDR3 DNA. A D gene is named only where the DNA matches it firmly. Part of the rows lack a size; the others show once, few, many or a class for expanded clones.

abundance: .
d_gene: .
v_gene: TRBV6-4
j_gene: TRBJ1-6
CDR3aa: CASRTGVGGSSYNSPLHF
CDR3nt: TGTGCCAGCCGGACCGGGGTGGGGGGCAGCTCCTATAATTCACCCCTCCACTTT

abundance: .
d_gene: .
v_gene: TRBV6-1
j_gene: TRBJ2-1
CDR3aa: CASSELYEQFF
CDR3nt: TGTGCCAGCAGTGAATTGTATGAGCAGTTCTTC

abundance: .
d_gene: .
v_gene: TRBV29-1
j_gene: TRBJ1-3
CDR3aa: CSRDKTPSGNTIYF
CDR3nt: TGCAGCCGCGACAAGACACCTTCTGGAAACACCATATATTTT

abundance: .
d_gene: .
v_gene: TRBV29-1
j_gene: TRBJ1-1
CDR3aa: CSVRWDTEAFF
CDR3nt: TGCAGCGTTCGCTGGGACACTGAAGCTTTCTTT

abundance: once
d_gene: TRBD1
v_gene: TRBV5-5
j_gene: TRBJ1-4
CDR3aa: CASSLEQGAGEKLFF
CDR3nt: TGTGCCAGCAGCTTGGAACAGGGGGCAGGTGAAAAACTGTTTTTT

abundance: .
d_gene: .
v_gene: TRBV5-5
j_gene: TRBJ1-5
CDR3aa: CASSPGNSNQPQHF
CDR3nt: TGTGCCAGCAGCCCTGGAAATTCAAATCAGCCCCAGCATTTT

abundance: .
d_gene: .
v_gene: TRBV5-5
j_gene: TRBJ2-7
CDR3aa: CASSLDLRATYEQYF
CDR3nt: TGTGCCAGCAGCTTGGACTTGAGGGCAACCTACGAGCAGTACTTC

abundance: .
d_gene: TRBD1
v_gene: TRBV13
j_gene: TRBJ2-1
CDR3aa: CASRTRGRSGEQFF
CDR3nt: TGTGCCAGCCGGACGAGGGGGCGCTCAGGTGAGCAGTTCTTC

abundance: .
d_gene: .
v_gene: TRBV19
j_gene: TRBJ1-6
CDR3aa: CASSIRAQGNSPLHF
CDR3nt: TGTGCCAGTAGTATCAGGGCCCAGGGGAATTCACCCCTCCACTTT

abundance: .
d_gene: .
v_gene: TRBV11-2
j_gene: TRBJ1-1
CDR3aa: CASSGARGTTEAFF
CDR3nt: TGTGCCAGCAGTGGAGCCAGGGGAACCACTGAAGCTTTCTTT